One and the same sample provided the 23 T cell receptor beta chains below, sequenced in a study of blood T cell repertoires in COVID-19. Profiling relied on immunoSEQ multiplex PCR, and the TCRdb table lists in-frame clones only, not all of them. The profile shows about 230,000 clones, approximately 90% of them singletons. The sequencing sample was made of peripheral blood. The source of these receptors is a man aged 50 to 60 with COVID-19, enrolled during active disease.

This clone has more than one count but fewer than ten. V usage is TRBV12-3 or TRBV12-4 and J usage is TRBJ1-6, with D unresolved. The CDR3 runs 13 residues. V was clipped by 1 base and J by 9 bases, with 7 bases between them. Here the CDR3 DNA reads TGTGCCAGCAGTTTAGGGTTCGGTTCACCCCTCCACTTT. Protein: CASSLGFGSPLHF.

This sequence joins TRBV30 and TRBJ1-2; D gene uncertain. The CDR3 spans 13 residues. Germline lookup yields CDR1 GTSNPN and CDR2 SVGIG (reference sequence). Trimming stripped 0 bases from V and 4 bases from J, with 9 bases between. CDR3 in amino acids: CAWSVPVIYGYTF. The CDR3, as DNA: TGTGCCTGGAGTGTCCCAGTAATCTATGGCTACACCTTC.

The V gene is TRBV18, the J gene TRBJ2-7, with 9 positions matching TRBD1. Germline lookup yields CDR1 KGHSH and CDR2 LQKENI. The CDR3 is 16 amino acids. V dropped 1 base and J dropped 5; count of bases not matched to a gene: 9. The CDR3 bases are TGTGCCAGCTCACCACACCCGGGACAGGGTTTACACGAGCAGTACTTC. Translation: CASSPHPGQGLHEQYF.

CDR3 sequence reads: CASSQKTGGDYEQYF. CDR3 in DNA: TGTGCCAGCAGCCAGAAGACAGGGGGGGACTACGAGCAGTACTTC. The chain employs TRBV3-1 (or the pseudogene TRBV3-2) and TRBJ2-7, with TRBD1 identical over 9 bases. The V and J ends lost 3 bases and 3 bases, in that order; junction bases with no gene match: 6. This CDR3 contains 15 residues. Germline CDR1 is LGHDT and CDR2 is YNNKEL (reference sequence).

The genes are TRBV6-2 or TRBV6-3 and TRBJ2-1, with unresolved D. The germline V gene encodes CDR1 MNHEY and CDR2 SVGEGT. The V end was cut by 2 bases, the J end by 4 bases, with 6 bases between. The CDR3 totals 13 residues. CDR3 amino acids: CASSYGLYNEQFF. The CDR3, as DNA: TGTGCCAGCAGTTACGGGCTATACAATGAGCAGTTCTTC.

In its sample, this clone was seen once. The chain employs TRBV10-3 and TRBJ2-7; 7 nucleotides align to TRBD2. From germline, CDR1 is ENHRY and CDR2 SYGVKD. The CDR3 consists of 15 residues. The V and J ends lost 3 bases and 1 base, in that order; junction bases with no gene match: 6. In nucleotides, the CDR3 is TGTGCCATCAGTGAAGCGGGGACCATATCCTACGAGCAGTACTTC. As protein: CAISEAGTISYEQYF.

The chain couples TRBV28 to TRBJ2-7; D is possibly TRBD1 (6 bases). The CDR3 is 14 amino acids. Trimming left V 6 bases short and J 0 bases short, with 12 bases between. Per the germline V gene, CDR1 is MDHEN and CDR2 is SYDVKM. CDR3 region: CASRPGHRSYEQYF. The CDR3, as DNA: TGTGCCAGCAGACCGGGACACCGCTCCTACGAGCAGTACTTC.

This chain joins TRBV6-2 or TRBV6-3 and TRBJ2-3; TRBD2 is a possible D gene (6 bases). The V end was cut by 2 bases, the J end by 1 base, with 10 bases between. This CDR3 is 15 amino acids long. The germline CDR1 and CDR2 sequences are MNHEY and SVGEGT. The CDR3 DNA follows: TGTGCCAGCAGTTACCCGACGGGGGGCACAGATACGCAGTATTTT. As protein: CASSYPTGGTDTQYF.

The chain couples TRBV5-1 to TRBJ2-3, with 9 nucleotides matching TRBD2. The length of the CDR3 is 19 residues. V lost 0 bases, J lost 0 bases, and 11 bases stayed unmatched. CDR1 and CDR2 from the germline V gene are SGHRS and YFSETQ. CDR3 sequence (DNA): TGCGCCAGCAGCTTGGTCGGGGCTAGCGGGACCGTCAGCACAGATACGCAGTATTTT. As protein: CASSLVGASGTVSTDTQYF.

This clone showed up just once. The chain uses TRBV7-8 and TRBJ2-2; D perhaps matches TRBD2 (6 bases). Trimming cost V 5 bases and J 4 bases, with 11 bases left between them. CDR3 size: 14 residues. CDR1 is SGHVS, CDR2 FQNEAQ, per germline. The CDR3 DNA sequence: TGTGCCAGCAGCGCACTAGCAGGCACCGGGGAGCTGTTTTTT. It translates to CASSALAGTGELFF.

The J gene is TRBJ1-2, the V gene TRBV27; TRBD1 agrees at 8 bases. J gave up 4 bases and V 2 bases, and 9 bases lay outside the gene matches. The germline gives CDR1 MNHEY, CDR2 SMNVEV (reference sequence). The CDR3 consists of 16 residues. CDR3 region: CASSLKHVDRGYGYTF. In nucleotides, the CDR3 is TGTGCCAGCAGTTTAAAGCATGTCGACAGGGGCTATGGCTACACCTTC.

This clone appeared a single time. V and J are TRBV6-1 and TRBJ1-4, with 11 positions matching TRBD1. Germline lookup yields CDR1 MNHNS and CDR2 SASEGT. The CDR3 runs to 19 residues. Germline trimming cut 0 bases from V and 5 bases from J; bases unmatched to any gene: 11. CDR3 DNA: TGTGCCAGCAGTGAAGCCACCCCCACCAGGACAGGGGGCAATGAAAAACTGTTTTTT. Encoded protein: CASSEATPTRTGGNEKLFF.

This rearrangement joins TRBV7-2 to TRBJ2-2; 12 bases are a match to TRBD2. V lost 1 base to trimming and J lost 6 bases; unmatched junction nucleotides: 0. CDR1 and CDR2 (germline): SGHTA, FQGNSA. This CDR3 comprises 15 residues. The CDR3 DNA follows: TGTGCCAGCAGCTTAGGACTAGCGGGAGCCGGGGAGCTGTTTTTT. Protein product: CASSLGLAGAGELFF.

This chain uses TRBV4-2 with TRBJ1-1; 9 positions agree with TRBD1. The J segment lost 11 bases and the V segment lost 1 base, leaving 14 bases of the junction unmatched. The CDR3 spans 16 residues. In germline, CDR1 is LGHNA, CDR2 YNFKEQ. The CDR3: CASSQGIGQGPLGAFF. The DNA of the CDR3 is TGTGCCAGCAGCCAAGGAATAGGACAGGGGCCCTTAGGTGCTTTCTTT.

V gene TRBV5-1 combines with J gene TRBJ2-2; 8 bases match TRBD2. V shed 4 bases, J shed 7 bases, and the junction held 12 bases outside the gene matches. CDR3 length: 16 residues. Germline V gives CDR1 SGHRS, CDR2 YFSETQ. CDR3 DNA sequence: TGCGCCAGCAGCCCCTTCGGGGGGGAGGAGGGCGGGGAGCTGTTTTTT. This translates into CASSPFGGEEGGELFF.

J is TRBJ2-1 and V is TRBV25-1, with 7 bases that match TRBD1. This CDR3 is built from 16 residues. With 5 bases clipped from V and 3 bases from J, the junction kept 10 bases outside the gene matches. Looked up from germline, CDR1 is MGHDK and CDR2 is SYGVNS. The DNA for the CDR3 is TGTGCCAGCAGTCCTACCTGGGACAGTCTCTACAATGAGCAGTTCTTC. Amino acid sequence: CASSPTWDSLYNEQFF.

This clone was seen only once. The rearrangement uses TRBV2 and TRBJ2-1; 11 bases agree with TRBD1. The CDR3 contains 16 residues. CDR1 and CDR2 (germline): SNHLY, FYNNEI. V lost 6 bases, J lost 8 bases, and 12 bases stayed unmatched. This CDR3 reads CASSRTAGTGGYEQFF. The CDR3 DNA is TGTGCCAGCAGCCGTACAGCCGGGACAGGGGGTTATGAGCAGTTCTTC. Variable domain in full (rest from reference TRBV2 and TRBJ2-1): EPEVTQTPSHQVTQMGQEVILRCVPISNHLYFYWYRQILGQKVEFLVSFYNNEISEKSEIFDDQFSVERPDGSNFTLKIRSTKLEDSAMYFCASSRTAGTGGYEQFFGPGTRLTVL.

V usage is TRBV18 and J usage is TRBJ1-4; a weak D match, TRBD1 (5 bases). Germline V lookup: CDR1 KGHSH, CDR2 LQKENI. The CDR3 loop spans 14 amino acids. V dropped 6 bases and J dropped 7 bases, with 15 bases sitting between them. CDR3 in DNA: TGTGCCAGCTCGTCCGGGAGTCAGGGTGAAAAACTGTTTTTT. Amino acid sequence: CASSSGSQGEKLFF.

CDR3 amino acids: CASSVGGTAGLNYGYTF. The CDR3 coding sequence is TGTGCCAGCAGCGTTGGTGGGACAGCGGGCCTTAACTATGGCTACACCTTC. The gene calls are TRBV9 and TRBJ1-2, with TRBD1 matching 7 bases. Germline V CDR1 and CDR2: SGDLS, YYNGEE. The junction had 11 bases not matched to a gene; V was cut back by 2 bases and J by 1 base. The CDR3 is 17 residues long.

This clone has just a few counts. The rearrangement uses TRBV20-1 and TRBJ1-2; no clear D gene. The CDR3 extends over 13 amino acids. Germline-derived CDR1 and CDR2 are DFQATT and SNEGSKA (reference sequence). The V end was cut by 3 bases, the J end by 4 bases, with 12 bases between. The DNA of the CDR3 is TGCAGTGCTAGTACACAGAGGGTCTATGGCTACACCTTC. Translation: CSASTQRVYGYTF.

The chain has TRBV2 and TRBJ2-7; D unresolved. The CDR3 has 12 amino acids. Germline values: CDR1 SNHLY, CDR2 FYNNEI. V was shortened by 6 bases and J by 2 bases, with 8 bases between the two germline ends. Written as DNA, the CDR3 is TGTGCCAGCAGGGTACAAGCCTACGAGCAGTACTTC. Its translation: CASRVQAYEQYF.

This clone appeared once. The chain recombines TRBV27 with TRBJ2-1, with TRBD2 matching 13 bases. The CDR3 is made up of 18 amino acids. Germline trimming cut 5 bases from V and 8 bases from J; bases unmatched to any gene: 15. The germline V gene encodes CDR1 MNHEY and CDR2 SMNVEV (reference sequence). CDR3 amino acids: CASSTLSGWTSGSDEQFF. The CDR3 coding sequence is TGTGCCAGCAGTACCCTCTCAGGATGGACTAGCGGGAGTGATGAGCAGTTCTTC.

The rearrangement links TRBV7-3 to TRBJ2-5, with D perhaps TRBD2 (6 bases). V was trimmed by 5 bases and J by 4 bases, leaving 11 bases between them. The length of the CDR3 is 13 residues. Germline CDR1 and CDR2: SGHTA and FQGTGA. CDR3 protein: CASSSGPGETQYF. The CDR3 nucleotides are TGTGCCAGCAGCAGCGGGCCAGGAGAGACCCAGTACTTC.